This T cell receptor (beta chain) was identified during a study of T cell responses to AZD1222 COVID-19 vaccine. Generated by immunoSEQ multiplex PCR, the TCRdb table keeps only in-frame clones and is missing some. The sample lists more than 75,000 clones, about 83% occurring once. The CDR3 totals 13 residues. Germline lookup yields CDR1 MDHEN and CDR2 SYDVKM. V shed 5 bases and J shed 5 bases, with 10 bases lying between them. The sequences come from peripheral blood, collected 28 days after the second AZD1222 dose. This receptor was obtained from an adult who received the AZD1222 COVID-19 vaccine. The gene calls are TRBV28 and TRBJ2-1, with no clear D. Here the CDR3 reads CASSDGRDNEQFF. In nucleotides, the CDR3 is TGTGCCAGCAGTGATGGACGGGACAATGAGCAGTTCTTC. Full variable domain (outside the CDR3, taken from reference TRBV28 and TRBJ2-1): DVKVTQSSRYLVKRTGEKVFLECVQDMDHENMFWYRQDPGLGLRLIYFSYDVKMKEKGDIPEGYSVSREKKERFSLILESASTNQTSMYLCASSDGRDNEQFFGPGTRLTVL.